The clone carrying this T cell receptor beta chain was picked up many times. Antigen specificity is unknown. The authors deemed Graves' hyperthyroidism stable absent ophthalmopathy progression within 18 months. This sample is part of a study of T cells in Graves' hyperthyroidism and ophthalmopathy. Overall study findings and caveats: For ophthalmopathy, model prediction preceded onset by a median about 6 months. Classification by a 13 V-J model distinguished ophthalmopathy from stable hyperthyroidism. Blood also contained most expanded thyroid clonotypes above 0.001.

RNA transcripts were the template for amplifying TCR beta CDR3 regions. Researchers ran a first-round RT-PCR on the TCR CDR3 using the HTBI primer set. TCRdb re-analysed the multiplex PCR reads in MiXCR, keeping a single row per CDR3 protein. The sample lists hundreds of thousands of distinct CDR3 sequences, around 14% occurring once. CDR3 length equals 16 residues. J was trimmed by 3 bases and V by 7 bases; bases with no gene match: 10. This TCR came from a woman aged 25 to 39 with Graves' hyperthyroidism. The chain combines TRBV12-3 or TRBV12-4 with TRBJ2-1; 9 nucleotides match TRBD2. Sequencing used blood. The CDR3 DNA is TGTGCCAGCACCCAGGAGACTAGCGGCTTCTACAATGAGCAGTTCTTC. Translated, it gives CASTQETSGFYNEQFF.